The 26 T cell receptor beta chains below were found in one sample sequenced in a study of T cell changes during pregnancy in multiple sclerosis. Libraries were prepared by immunoSEQ multiplex PCR; TCRdb keeps only in-frame clonotypes and omits some of them. The data hold 30,000 to 40,000 clones, with roughly nine tenths observed a single time. Source: CD4+ T cells from peripheral blood mononuclear cells, taken in the third trimester of pregnancy. These receptors all stem from a female donor in good health, enrolled as a control in a pregnancy study.

V and J are TRBV28 and TRBJ2-3; 7 positions match TRBD1. The CDR3 totals 15 residues. Germline V gene data show CDR1 as MDHEN and CDR2 as SYDVKM. The V gene end was trimmed by 8 bases and the J gene end by 4 bases; junction bases not matched to a gene: 12. DNA for the CDR3: TGTGCCAGCGCGACGGGACAGATCCTATCAGATACGCAGTATTTT. Protein product: CASATGQILSDTQYF.

This clone occurred once. The chain combines TRBV18 with TRBJ2-1; 12 bases align to TRBD2. This CDR3 is 15 amino acids long. V was clipped by 3 bases and J by 9 bases; unmatched bases: 6. The V gene's germline CDR1 is KGHSH and CDR2 LQKENI. CDR3 in amino acids: CASSPPTSGSSEQFF. The CDR3 DNA is TGTGCCAGCTCACCCCCGACTAGCGGGAGCAGTGAGCAGTTCTTC.

The chain joins TRBV7-7 to TRBJ2-1, with a tentative D call TRBD1 (5 bases). This CDR3 comprises 14 residues. Deletions cut 6 bases from V and 6 bases from J, with 15 bases between. From germline, CDR1 is SSHAT and CDR2 FNYEAQ (reference sequence). CDR3 region: CASSRGLGSNEQFF. CDR3 nucleotide sequence: TGTGCCAGCAGTAGGGGTCTGGGGTCCAATGAGCAGTTCTTC.

V gene TRBV28 combines with J gene TRBJ1-2, with D possibly being TRBD1 (6 bases). Trimming removed 9 bases at V and 6 bases at J, with 17 bases between. There are 13 residues in the CDR3. Germline values: CDR1 MDHEN, CDR2 SYDVKM. For the CDR3, the DNA is TGTGCCAGTCAGACAGGTTTTGGGAATGGCTACACCTTC. It encodes CASQTGFGNGYTF.

V is TRBV7-2 and J is TRBJ2-5; no clear D gene. V lost 2 bases to trimming and J lost 4 bases, with 8 bases between them. Germline V lookup: CDR1 SGHTA, CDR2 FQGNSA. This CDR3 contains 13 residues. The CDR3: CASSLHSLETQYF. The DNA for the CDR3 is TGTGCCAGCAGCTTACATAGCTTAGAGACCCAGTACTTC.

This clone was picked up one time. This sequence joins TRBV7-8 and TRBJ1-1; D ambiguous. CDR1 is SGHVS, CDR2 FQNEAQ, per germline. The CDR3 runs to 15 residues. Trimming left V 5 bases short and J 0 bases short, with 13 bases between. The CDR3 DNA reads as TGTGCCAGCAGCGAAACGGGAATTTTGAACACTGAAGCTTTCTTT. Protein product: CASSETGILNTEAFF.

This chain links TRBV5-1 with TRBJ2-3; D gene unclear. The CDR3 runs to 12 residues. Germline assignment: CDR1 SGHRS and CDR2 YFSETQ. Deletions cut 1 base from V and 3 bases from J, with 3 bases between. The CDR3 DNA reads TGCGCCAGCAGCTTGCTTACAGATACGCAGTATTTT. It codes for CASSLLTDTQYF.

The gene calls are TRBV19 and TRBJ1-1; a possible D gene is TRBD1 (6 bases). CDR3 length: 17 amino acids. Germline V gene sequence: CDR1 LNHDA, CDR2 SQIVND (reference sequence). The V end was cut by 3 bases, the J end by 3 bases, with 20 bases between. This CDR3 reads CASSMIPPLTGDTEAFF. The CDR3 bases are TGTGCCAGTAGTATGATCCCCCCGCTGACAGGAGACACTGAAGCTTTCTTT.

The chain uses TRBV5-8 and TRBJ2-7, with 9 bases that match TRBD1. The V and J ends lost 5 bases and 5 bases, in that order; junction bases with no gene match: 2. The CDR3 extends over 12 amino acids. Germline V gene lookup returns CDR1 SGHTS and CDR2 YDEGEE. Here the CDR3 DNA reads TGTGCCAGCAGAGGGACAGGGAACGAGCAGTACTTC. Protein sequence: CASRGTGNEQYF.

The chain couples TRBV4-1 to TRBJ2-1, with 8 bases lining up with TRBD2. J was trimmed by 7 bases and V by 4 bases; bases with no gene match: 6. This CDR3 spans 14 amino acids. From germline, CDR1 is MGHRA and CDR2 YSYEKL. CDR3 region: CASSPLGGGNEQFF. In nucleotides, the CDR3 is TGCGCCAGCAGCCCACTCGGCGGGGGGAATGAGCAGTTCTTC.

This clone was recorded a few times. V gene TRBV5-1 combines with J gene TRBJ2-2; 8 bases map to TRBD1. Germline V gives CDR1 SGHRS, CDR2 YFSETQ. This CDR3 spans 14 amino acids. V was clipped by 4 bases and J by 7 bases; unmatched bases: 6. The CDR3 nucleotides read TGCGCCAGCAGCGGCAGGGGGCAAGACGGGGAGCTGTTTTTT. Protein product: CASSGRGQDGELFF.

This clone has only one observation. The chain employs TRBV11-2 and TRBJ2-1; 10 nucleotides agree with TRBD2. Germline loops: CDR1 SGHAT, CDR2 FQNNGV. The V segment lost 6 bases and the J segment 9 bases; nucleotides outside the gene matches: 11. The length of the CDR3 is 15 residues. In nucleotides, the CDR3 is TGTGCCAGCAGTACATTAGCGGGGGGCAAGGGTGAGCAGTTCTTC. This gives the protein CASSTLAGGKGEQFF.

The chain has TRBV7-3 and TRBJ1-5; no reliable D call. CDR3 length: 13 residues. Trimming took off 0 bases at V and 4 bases at J, with 4 bases between the two ends. Germline CDR1 is SGHTA and CDR2 is FQGTGA. The CDR3 bases are TGTGCCAGCAGCTTAACCTTTAATCAGCCCCAGCATTTT. Translating it yields CASSLTFNQPQHF.

The chain employs TRBV5-6 and TRBJ2-7; D is perhaps TRBD1 (5 bases). Trimming removed 5 bases at V and 3 bases at J, with 18 bases between. Germline V gives CDR1 SGHDT, CDR2 YYEEEE. The CDR3 covers 15 residues. For the CDR3, the DNA is TGTGCCAGCAGTTATATAGACAGACCACTCTACGAGCAGTACTTC. Translation gives CASSYIDRPLYEQYF.

This sequence joins TRBV6-1 and TRBJ2-5; D may be TRBD2 (6 bases). V lost 1 base and J 2 bases, leaving 20 bases between the germline ends. The germline CDR1 and CDR2 sequences are MNHNS and SASEGT. CDR3 size: 18 residues. The CDR3 protein is CASSEVSLAAGWQETQYF. The CDR3 nucleotides read TGTGCCAGCAGTGAAGTGTCCTTAGCCGCGGGGTGGCAAGAGACCCAGTACTTC.

V gene TRBV6-4 combines with J gene TRBJ2-3, with D unresolved. The germline CDR1 and CDR2 sequences are MRHNA and SNTAGT. V gave up 0 bases and J gave up 0 bases, with 7 bases separating them. The CDR3 length is 15 residues. CDR3 amino acids: CASSDSIGSTDTQYF. The CDR3 DNA follows: TGTGCCAGCAGTGACTCGATCGGGAGCACAGATACGCAGTATTTT.

CDR3 region: CASRPDRGDGYTF. The CDR3 bases are TGTGCCAGCAGGCCCGACAGGGGCGACGGCTACACCTTC. The chain uses TRBV2 and TRBJ1-2; 8 bases align to TRBD1. This CDR3 has 13 amino acids. CDR1 SNHLY and CDR2 FYNNEI come from the germline V gene. V shed 6 bases, J shed 8 bases, and the junction held 8 bases outside the gene matches. Full variable domain (remainder filled in from reference TRBV2 and TRBJ1-2): EPEVTQTPSHQVTQMGQEVILRCVPISNHLYFYWYRQILGQKVEFLVSFYNNEISEKSEIFDDQFSVERPDGSNFTLKIRSTKLEDSAMYFCASRPDRGDGYTFGSGTRLTVV.

This chain links TRBV5-4 with TRBJ2-5; D may be TRBD1 (6 bases). Trimming removed 4 bases from V and 3 bases from J, with 13 bases in between. Germline CDR1 SGHNT, CDR2 YYREEE (reference sequence). The CDR3 spans 14 residues. The CDR3 here is CASSQARTEETQYF. As DNA, the CDR3 is TGTGCCAGCAGCCAGGCTCGGACAGAAGAGACCCAGTACTTC. Using reference TRBV5-4 and TRBJ2-5 for the parts outside the CDR3, the full variable domain is ETGVTQSPTHLIKTRGQQVTLRCSSQSGHNTVSWYQQALGQGPQFIFQYYREEENGRGNFPPRFSGLQFPNYSSELNVNALELDDSALYLCASSQARTEETQYFGPGTRLLVL.

The chain joins TRBV11-2 to TRBJ1-1, with TRBD1 as a possible D gene (5 bases). There are 16 residues in the CDR3. Germline V lookup: CDR1 SGHAT, CDR2 FQNNGV. Trimming pared 3 bases from V and 2 bases from J, leaving 16 bases between. CDR3 nucleotides: TGTGCCAGCAGCTTCCCCGGGGGTGGGCCCAACACTGAAGCTTTCTTT. Translation: CASSFPGGGPNTEAFF.

This chain connects TRBV28 to TRBJ2-7, with 12 bases matching TRBD2. Germline CDR1 MDHEN, CDR2 SYDVKM. The CDR3 consists of 16 residues. Trimming at V came to 5 bases and at J to 1 base, leaving 6 bases not matched to a gene. The CDR3 nucleotides read TGTGCCAGCAGTAGTGGACTAGCGGGGCCTTCCTACGAGCAGTACTTC. Translated, it gives CASSSGLAGPSYEQYF.

CDR3 protein: CASSLAGRTGSEQYF. The DNA for the CDR3 is TGTGCCAGCAGCTTAGCGGGCCGGACAGGGTCCGAGCAGTACTTC. The chain links TRBV7-2 to TRBJ2-7; 8 bases align to TRBD1. The germline V gene has CDR1 SGHTA and CDR2 FQGNSA. V was pared by 0 bases and J by 6 bases, with 7 bases of the junction left unmatched. The CDR3 is made up of 15 amino acids.

V gene TRBV5-1 combines with J gene TRBJ2-1, with TRBD2 identical over 15 bases. This CDR3 region has 15 residues. V shed 3 bases and J 8 bases; nucleotides not matched to a gene: 3. The germline CDR1 and CDR2 sequences are SGHRS and YFSETQ. The CDR3 region has the DNA TGCGCCAGCAGCTGGACTAGCGGGAGGGCAGATGAGCAGTTCTTC. Its protein is CASSWTSGRADEQFF.

This sequence joins TRBV2 and TRBJ1-1; 9 bases map to TRBD1. This CDR3 contains 15 residues. Unmatched junction bases numbered 8, after V lost 3 bases and J lost 6 bases. Germline V gene data show CDR1 as SNHLY and CDR2 as FYNNEI. The CDR3 DNA reads as TGTGCCAGCAGTGATTTGGGACAGGGCGGTTCTGAAGCTTTCTTT. Translating gives CASSDLGQGGSEAFF.

The V gene is TRBV7-8, the J gene TRBJ2-7, with D possibly being TRBD2 (5 bases). Trimming took off 0 bases at V and 2 bases at J, with 5 bases between the two ends. CDR3 length equals 13 residues. Germline-derived CDR1 and CDR2 are SGHVS and FQNEAQ. The DNA of the CDR3 is TGTGCCAGCAGCTTAGCGGGAGCCTACGAGCAGTACTTC. It yields the protein CASSLAGAYEQYF.

In DNA form, the CDR3 reads TGTGCCAGCAGTTCCCCTGGACTAGCGGGAAGTTGGAATGAGCAGTTCTTC. It encodes CASSSPGLAGSWNEQFF. The V gene is TRBV27, the J gene TRBJ2-1; 12 nucleotides agree with TRBD2. This CDR3 is built from 17 residues. The V gene's germline CDR1 is MNHEY and CDR2 SMNVEV (reference sequence). Trimming cost V 4 bases and J 7 bases; bases outside gene matches: 11.

The V call is TRBV18, the J call TRBJ1-1; 7 bases map to TRBD1. V lost 0 bases and J lost 0; bases outside the gene matches: 10. Germline CDR1 KGHSH, CDR2 LQKENI. The CDR3 loop spans 18 amino acids. The CDR3 nucleotides read TGTGCCAGCTCACCACCGAACAGGGGCCGCCTCATGAACACTGAAGCTTTCTTT. Protein sequence: CASSPPNRGRLMNTEAFF.